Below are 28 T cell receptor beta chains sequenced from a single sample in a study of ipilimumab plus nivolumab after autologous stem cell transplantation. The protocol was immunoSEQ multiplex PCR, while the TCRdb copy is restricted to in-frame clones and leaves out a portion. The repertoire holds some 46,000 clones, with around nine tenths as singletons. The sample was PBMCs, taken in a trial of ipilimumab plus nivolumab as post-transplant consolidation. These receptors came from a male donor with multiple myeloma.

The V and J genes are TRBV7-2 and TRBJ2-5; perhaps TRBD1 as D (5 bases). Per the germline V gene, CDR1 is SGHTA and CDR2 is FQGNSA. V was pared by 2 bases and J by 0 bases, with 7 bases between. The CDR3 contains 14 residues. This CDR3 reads CASSLQGYQETQYF. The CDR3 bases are TGTGCCAGCAGCTTACAGGGATACCAAGAGACCCAGTACTTC.

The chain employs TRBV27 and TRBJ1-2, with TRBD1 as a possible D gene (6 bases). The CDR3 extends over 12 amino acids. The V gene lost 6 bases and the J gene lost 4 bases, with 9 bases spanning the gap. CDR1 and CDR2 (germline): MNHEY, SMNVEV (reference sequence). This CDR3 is CASRDSIYGYTF. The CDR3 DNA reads TGTGCCAGCAGGGACAGCATCTATGGCTACACCTTC.

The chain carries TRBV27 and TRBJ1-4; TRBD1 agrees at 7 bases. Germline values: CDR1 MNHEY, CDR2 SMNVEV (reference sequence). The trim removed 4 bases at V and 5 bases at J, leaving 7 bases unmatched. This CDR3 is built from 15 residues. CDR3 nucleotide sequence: TGTGCCAGCAGTTCCCCAGGGGGGGGGAATGAAAAACTGTTTTTT. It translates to CASSSPGGGNEKLFF.

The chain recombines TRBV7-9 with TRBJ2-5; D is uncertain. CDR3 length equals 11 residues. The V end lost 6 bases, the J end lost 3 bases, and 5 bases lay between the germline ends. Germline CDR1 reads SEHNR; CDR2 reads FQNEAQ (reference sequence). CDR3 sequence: CASSREETQYF. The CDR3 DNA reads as TGTGCCAGCAGTCGGGAAGAGACCCAGTACTTC.

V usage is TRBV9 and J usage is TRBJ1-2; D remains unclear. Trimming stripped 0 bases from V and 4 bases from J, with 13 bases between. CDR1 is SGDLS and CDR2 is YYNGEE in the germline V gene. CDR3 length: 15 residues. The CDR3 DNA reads TGTGCCAGCAGCGTAGGGCACCGGGAGCGCTATGGCTACACCTTC. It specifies CASSVGHRERYGYTF.

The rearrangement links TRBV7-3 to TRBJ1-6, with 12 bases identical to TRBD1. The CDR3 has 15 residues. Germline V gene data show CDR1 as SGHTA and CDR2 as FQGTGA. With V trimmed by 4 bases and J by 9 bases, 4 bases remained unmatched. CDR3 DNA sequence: TGTGCCAGCAGCTCTCAGGGACAGGGGGCTTCACCCCTCCACTTT. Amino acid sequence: CASSSQGQGASPLHF. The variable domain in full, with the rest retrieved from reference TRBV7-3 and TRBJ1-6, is GAGVSQTPSNKVTEKGKYVELRCDPISGHTALYWYRQSLGQGPEFLIYFQGTGAADDSGLPNDRFFAVRPEGSVSTLKIQRTERGDSAVYLCASSSQGQGASPLHFGNGTRLTVT.

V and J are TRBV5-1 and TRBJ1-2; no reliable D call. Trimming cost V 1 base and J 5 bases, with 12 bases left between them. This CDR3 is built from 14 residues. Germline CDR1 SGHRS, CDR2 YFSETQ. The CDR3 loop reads CASSLSSLKYGYTF. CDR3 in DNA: TGCGCCAGCAGCTTGTCTTCCCTTAAATATGGCTACACCTTC.

CDR3 in amino acids: CASSLEQGIDEQYF. The CDR3 DNA reads TGCGCCAGCAGCTTAGAACAGGGTATCGACGAGCAGTACTTC. This chain uses TRBV5-1 with TRBJ2-7; weak D call: TRBD1 (6 bases). Trimming cost V 2 bases and J 5 bases, with 14 bases left between them. Germline CDR1 and CDR2: SGHRS and YFSETQ. The length of the CDR3 is 14 residues.

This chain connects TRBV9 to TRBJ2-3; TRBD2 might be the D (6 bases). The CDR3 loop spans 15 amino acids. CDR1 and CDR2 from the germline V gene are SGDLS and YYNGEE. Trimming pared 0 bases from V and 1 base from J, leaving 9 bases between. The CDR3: CASSVEPSGTDTQYF. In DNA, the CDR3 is TGTGCCAGCAGCGTAGAGCCTAGCGGCACAGATACGCAGTATTTT.

CDR3 sequence reads: CASSFLGFSVAGGSEQYF. As DNA, the CDR3 is TGTGCCAGCAGCTTTTTGGGATTCTCTGTAGCGGGAGGTTCCGAGCAGTACTTC. This chain joins TRBV7-8 and TRBJ2-7; TRBD2 aligns across 10 bases. This CDR3 region has 18 residues. Germline loops: CDR1 SGHVS, CDR2 FQNEAQ. The junction had 17 bases not matched to a gene; V was cut back by 3 bases and J by 6 bases.

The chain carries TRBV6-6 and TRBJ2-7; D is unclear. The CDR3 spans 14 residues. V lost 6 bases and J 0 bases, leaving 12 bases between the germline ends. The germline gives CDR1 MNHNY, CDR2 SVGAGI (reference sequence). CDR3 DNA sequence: TGTGCCAGCAGCACGACAAGGAGCTCCTACGAGCAGTACTTC. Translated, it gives CASSTTRSSYEQYF.

The CDR3 DNA is TGTGCCAGCAGCGGACAGGGCCGTAACTATGGCTACACCTTC. This gives the protein CASSGQGRNYGYTF. The genes are TRBV9 and TRBJ1-2, with 7 positions matching TRBD1. Germline V CDR1 and CDR2: SGDLS, YYNGEE. V was pared by 3 bases and J by 1 base, with 3 bases of the junction left unmatched. The CDR3 extends over 14 amino acids.

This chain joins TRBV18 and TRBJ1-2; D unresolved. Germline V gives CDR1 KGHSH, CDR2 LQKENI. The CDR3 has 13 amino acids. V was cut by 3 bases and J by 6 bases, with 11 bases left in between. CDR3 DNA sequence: TGTGCCAGCTCACCTAAGCCAATAGATGGCTACACCTTC. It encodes CASSPKPIDGYTF. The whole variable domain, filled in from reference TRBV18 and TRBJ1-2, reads NAGVMQNPRHLVRRRGQEARLRCSPMKGHSHVYWYRQLPEEGLKFMVYLQKENIIDESGMPKERFSAEFPKEGPSILRIQQVVRGDSAAYFCASSPKPIDGYTFGSGTRLTVV.

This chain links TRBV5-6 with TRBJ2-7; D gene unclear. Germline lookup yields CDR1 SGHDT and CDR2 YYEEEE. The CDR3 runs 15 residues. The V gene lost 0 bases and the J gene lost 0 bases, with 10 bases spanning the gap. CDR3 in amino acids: CASSLGGLSSYEQYF. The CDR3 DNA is TGTGCCAGCAGCTTGGGGGGTCTGAGCTCCTACGAGCAGTACTTC. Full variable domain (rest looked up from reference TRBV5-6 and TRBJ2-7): DAGVTQSPTHLIKTRGQQVTLRCSPKSGHDTVSWYQQALGQGPQFIFQYYEEEERQRGNFPDRFSGHQFPNYSSELNVNALLLGDSALYLCASSLGGLSSYEQYFGPGTRLTVT.

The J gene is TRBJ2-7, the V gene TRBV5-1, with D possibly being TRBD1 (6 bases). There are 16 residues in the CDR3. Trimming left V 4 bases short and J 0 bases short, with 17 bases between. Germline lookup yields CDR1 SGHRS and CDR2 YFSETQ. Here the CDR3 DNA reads TGCGCCAGCAGCCTACGCCCACAGGGCAGCTCCTACGAGCAGTACTTC. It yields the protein CASSLRPQGSSYEQYF. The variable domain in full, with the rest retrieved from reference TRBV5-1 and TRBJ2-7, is KAGVTQTPRYLIKTRGQQVTLSCSPISGHRSVSWYQQTPGQGLQFLFEYFSETQRNKGNFPGRFSGRQFSNSRSEMNVSTLELGDSALYLCASSLRPQGSSYEQYFGPGTRLTVT.

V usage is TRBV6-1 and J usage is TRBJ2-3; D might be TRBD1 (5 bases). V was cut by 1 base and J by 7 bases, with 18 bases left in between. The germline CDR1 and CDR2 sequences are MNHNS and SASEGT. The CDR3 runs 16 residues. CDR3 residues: CASSEGPGGARNTQYF. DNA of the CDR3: TGTGCCAGCAGTGAAGGCCCCGGTGGGGCCCGGAATACGCAGTATTTT.

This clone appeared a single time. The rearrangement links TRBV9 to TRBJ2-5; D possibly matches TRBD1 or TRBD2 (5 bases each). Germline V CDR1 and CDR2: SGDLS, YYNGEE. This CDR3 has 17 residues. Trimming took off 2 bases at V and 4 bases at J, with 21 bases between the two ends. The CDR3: CASSVTGTGSALETQYF. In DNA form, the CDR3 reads TGTGCCAGCAGCGTTACTGGGACGGGGTCAGCCCTAGAGACCCAGTACTTC.

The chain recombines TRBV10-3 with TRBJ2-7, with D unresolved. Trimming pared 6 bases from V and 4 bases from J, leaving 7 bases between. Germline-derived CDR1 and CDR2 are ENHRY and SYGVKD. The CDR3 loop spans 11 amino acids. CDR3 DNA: TGTGCCATCAGGGCCCTATACGAGCAGTACTTC. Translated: CAIRALYEQYF.

CDR3 nucleotide sequence: TGTGCCAGCCCCAATGGACTAACTGCGGCCAAAAACATTCAGTACTTC. Its translation is CASPNGLTAAKNIQYF. V usage is TRBV5-8 and J usage is TRBJ2-4, with D perhaps matching TRBD2 (6 bases). CDR1 and CDR2 (germline): SGHTS, YDEGEE. CDR3 size: 16 residues. Trimming removed 7 bases from V and 1 base from J, with 18 bases in between. The full variable domain, with the rest looked up from reference TRBV5-8 and TRBJ2-4, is EAGVTQSPTHLIKTRGQQATLRCSPISGHTSVYWYQQALGLGLQFLLWYDEGEERNRGNFPPRFSGRQFPNYSSELNVNALELEDSALYLCASPNGLTAAKNIQYFGAGTRLSVL.

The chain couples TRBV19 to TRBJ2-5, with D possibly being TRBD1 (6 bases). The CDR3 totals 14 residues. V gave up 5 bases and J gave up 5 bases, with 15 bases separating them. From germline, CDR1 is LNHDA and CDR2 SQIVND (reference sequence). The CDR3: CASSPITGLETQYF. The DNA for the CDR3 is TGTGCCAGTAGTCCCATAACAGGGCTGGAGACCCAGTACTTC. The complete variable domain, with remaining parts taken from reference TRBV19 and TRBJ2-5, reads DGGITQSPKYLFRKEGQNVTLSCEQNLNHDAMYWYRQDPGQGLRLIYYSQIVNDFQKGDIAEGYSVSREKKESFPLTVTSAQKNPTAFYLCASSPITGLETQYFGPGTRLLVL.

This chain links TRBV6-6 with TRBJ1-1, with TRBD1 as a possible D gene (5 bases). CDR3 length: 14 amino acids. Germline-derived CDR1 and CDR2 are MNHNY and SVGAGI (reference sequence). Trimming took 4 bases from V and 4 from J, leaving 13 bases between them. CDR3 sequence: CASSSQVIVTEAFF. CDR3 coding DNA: TGTGCCAGCAGTTCACAGGTTATTGTCACTGAAGCTTTCTTT.

CDR3 sequence: CSSTGTLNTEAFF. The CDR3 bases are TGCAGCTCCACGGGAACCTTGAACACTGAAGCTTTCTTT. The gene calls are TRBV29-1 and TRBJ1-1; D is unclear. The V gene's germline CDR1 is SQVTM and CDR2 ANQGSEA. Trimming removed 8 bases at V and 0 bases at J, with 13 bases between. The CDR3 contains 13 residues.

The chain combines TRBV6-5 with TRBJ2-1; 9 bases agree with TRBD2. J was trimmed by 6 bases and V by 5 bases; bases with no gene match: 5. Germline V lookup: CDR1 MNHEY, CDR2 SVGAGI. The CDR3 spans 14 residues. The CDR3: CASSLAGRLNEQFF. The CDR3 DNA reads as TGTGCCAGCAGTCTAGCGGGAAGACTCAATGAGCAGTTCTTC.

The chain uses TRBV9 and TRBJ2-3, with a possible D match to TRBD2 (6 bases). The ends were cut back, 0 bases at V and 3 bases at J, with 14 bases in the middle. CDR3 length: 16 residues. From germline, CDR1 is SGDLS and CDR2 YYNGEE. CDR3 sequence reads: CASSVGAGWQTDTQYF. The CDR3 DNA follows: TGTGCCAGCAGCGTAGGGGCGGGGTGGCAGACAGATACGCAGTATTTT. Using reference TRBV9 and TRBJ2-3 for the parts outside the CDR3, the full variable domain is DSGVTQTPKHLITATGQRVTLRCSPRSGDLSVYWYQQSLDQGLQFLIQYYNGEERAKGNILERFSAQQFPDLHSELNLSSLELGDSALYFCASSVGAGWQTDTQYFGPGTRLTVL.

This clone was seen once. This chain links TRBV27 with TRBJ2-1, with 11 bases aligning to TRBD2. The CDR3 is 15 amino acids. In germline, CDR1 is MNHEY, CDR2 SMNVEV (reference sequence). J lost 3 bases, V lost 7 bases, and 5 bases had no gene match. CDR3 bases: TGTGCCAGCAACTTAGCGGGAGGGGACTACAATGAGCAGTTCTTC. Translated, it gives CASNLAGGDYNEQFF.

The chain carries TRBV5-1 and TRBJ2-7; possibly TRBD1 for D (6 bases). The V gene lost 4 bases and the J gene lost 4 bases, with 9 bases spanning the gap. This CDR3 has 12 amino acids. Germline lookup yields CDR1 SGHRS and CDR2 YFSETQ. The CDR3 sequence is CASSGRGYEQYF. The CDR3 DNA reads TGCGCCAGCAGCGGCAGGGGTTACGAGCAGTACTTC.

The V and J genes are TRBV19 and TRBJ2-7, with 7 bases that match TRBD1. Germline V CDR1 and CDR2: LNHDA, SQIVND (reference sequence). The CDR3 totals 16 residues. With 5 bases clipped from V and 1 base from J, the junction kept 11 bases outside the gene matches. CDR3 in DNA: TGTGCCAGTAGTGCGATACAGGGGAAGGGATCCTACGAGCAGTACTTC. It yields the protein CASSAIQGKGSYEQYF.

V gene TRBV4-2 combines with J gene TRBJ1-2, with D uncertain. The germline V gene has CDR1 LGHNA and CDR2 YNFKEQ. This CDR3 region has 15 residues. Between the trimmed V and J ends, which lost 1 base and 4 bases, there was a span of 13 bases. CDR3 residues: CASSQGYLVGYGYTF. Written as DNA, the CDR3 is TGTGCCAGCAGCCAAGGGTACCTCGTTGGCTATGGCTACACCTTC.